This T cell receptor (beta chain) emerged from a study of cytomegalovirus exposure and HLA in healthy donors. PCR employed 60 Vbeta and 13 Jbeta primers. Repertoires were generated with immunoSEQ multiplex PCR, while TCRdb's copy carries only in-frame clones and drops some. The sample carries a few hundred thousand clones, 80% to 90% recorded once. CDR1 and CDR2 from the germline V gene are MDHEN and SYDVKM. CDR3 size: 15 residues. The junction had 6 bases not matched to a gene; V was cut back by 4 bases and J by 4 bases. This chain links TRBV28 with TRBJ1-5; 8 nucleotides agree with TRBD1. The material sequenced was PBMCs. The source of this sequence is a man between 25 and 39 years old in good health and CMV-seronegative. CDR3 in DNA: TGTGCCAGCAGTTCGGGGGGACAGGATAATCAGCCCCAGCATTTT. Encoded protein: CASSSGGQDNQPQHF.